The clone carrying this T cell receptor (beta chain) was seen a single time. Its antigen is undetermined. The PCR ran on 60 Vbeta and 13 Jbeta primers. Sequencing was performed with immunoSEQ multiplex PCR; in TCRdb, only in-frame clones are kept and a portion is missing. The sample holds roughly 120,000 clones, 77% seen once. The V end was cut by 7 bases, the J end by 4 bases, with 13 bases between. The length of the CDR3 is 12 residues. Germline values: CDR1 SQVTM, CDR2 ANQGSEA. This specimen comes from a study of cytomegalovirus exposure and HLA in healthy donors. Study-wide points: The authors later linked a missense DCLRE1C variant to TCR beta V- and J-gene trimming.

This clonotype was sampled from a man aged 50 to 60 in good health and CMV-seropositive. The sequenced sample consisted of PBMCs. The chain carries TRBV29-1 and TRBJ2-5; TRBD2 might be the D (5 bases). DNA for the CDR3: TGCAGCGCGAAAGCGAGCGGAGAGACCCAGTACTTC. Translation gives CSAKASGETQYF.